This T cell receptor (beta chain) was retrieved from a study of cytomegalovirus exposure and HLA in healthy donors. The CDR3 spans 16 residues. Trimming at V came to 3 bases and at J to 2 bases, leaving 6 bases not matched to a gene. The germline V gene has CDR1 MGHRA and CDR2 YSYEKL. The PCR employed 60 Vbeta primers together with 13 Jbeta primers. The assay was immunoSEQ multiplex PCR, and TCRdb's table has in-frame clones only and misses some. The sample includes tens of thousands of clones, 60% to 80% of them seen just once. This sequence originates from a man aged 30 to 45 in good health and CMV-seronegative. The sequenced sample consisted of PBMCs. The chain uses TRBV4-1 and TRBJ1-1; 10 bases agree with TRBD1. CDR3 in amino acids: CASSQVTGGDNTEAFF. In nucleotides, the CDR3 is TGCGCCAGCAGCCAGGTGACAGGGGGCGATAACACTGAAGCTTTCTTT.